Following are 30 T cell receptor beta chains from one sample sequenced in a study of T cells after yellow fever vaccination. Each CDR3 protein gets one entry after TCRdb re-called the 5' RACE reads with MiXCR. Here the sample spans 300,000 or so distinct CDR3 sequences, over 10% being singletons. This specimen was CD4+ T cells sorted from PBMCs, taken 45 days after the yellow fever booster vaccination. The receptors here all came from a man aged 25-45 years who received the YFV17D yellow fever vaccine.

J is TRBJ1-5 and V is TRBV6-2 or TRBV6-3; TRBD1 is a possible D gene (6 bases). The CDR3 is 17 amino acids. Germline CDR1 MNHEY, CDR2 SVGEGT. Trimming stripped 5 bases from V and 8 bases from J, with 25 bases between. The CDR3 reads CASSPRDMGNRGKPQHF. For the CDR3, the DNA is TGTGCCAGCAGTCCCCGGGACATGGGCAATCGGGGGAAGCCCCAGCATTTT.

This clonotype turned up a few times. The chain carries TRBV20-1 and TRBJ2-1; 8 bases map to TRBD2. The CDR3 totals 15 residues. CDR1 is DFQATT, CDR2 SNEGSKA, per germline (reference sequence). V was clipped by 3 bases and J by 8 bases; unmatched bases: 12. The chain's CDR3 is CSARRERETGHEQFF. CDR3 DNA sequence: TGCAGTGCTAGGAGGGAGCGGGAGACGGGACATGAGCAGTTCTTC.

This clonotype was seen more than once but under ten times. The chain uses TRBV12-3 or TRBV12-4 and TRBJ1-5; 8 bases align to TRBD1. J gave up 5 bases and V 6 bases, and 3 bases lay outside the gene matches. CDR3 length: 13 residues. The CDR3: CASSSGGHQPQHF. CDR3 in DNA: TGTGCCAGCAGCTCAGGGGGCCATCAGCCCCAGCATTTT.

A few counts support this clonotype. J is TRBJ2-7 and V is TRBV28; 8 positions agree with TRBD2. The CDR3 is made up of 18 amino acids. Germline CDR1 reads MDHEN; CDR2 reads SYDVKM. V lost 5 bases, J lost 2 bases, and 17 bases stayed unmatched. Written as DNA, the CDR3 is TGTGCCAGCAGTCTCCCGGGACTAGGGGAGAGAAATCCCTACGAGCAGTACTTC. Its protein product is CASSLPGLGERNPYEQYF.

This clonotype has a handful of counts. The chain combines TRBV12-3 or TRBV12-4 with TRBJ2-3; 7 positions agree with TRBD2. V was clipped by 5 bases and J by 1 base; unmatched bases: 6. This CDR3 spans 15 amino acids. CDR3 DNA: TGTGCCAGCAGTGACTGGGGGAGGGGCACAGATACGCAGTATTTT. Translated, it gives CASSDWGRGTDTQYF.

This clonotype was observed a few times. The chain recombines TRBV20-1 with TRBJ2-7; D perhaps matches TRBD2 (6 bases). This CDR3 has 13 amino acids. The ends were cut back, 2 bases at V and 2 bases at J, with 10 bases in the middle. Germline V gene lookup returns CDR1 DFQATT and CDR2 SNEGSKA (reference sequence). The CDR3, as DNA: TGCAGTGCTAGAAGGGACTCCCCCTACGAGCAGTACTTC. This encodes CSARRDSPYEQYF.

The chain employs TRBV15 and TRBJ2-5; 10 bases are a match to TRBD2. Germline CDR1 LNHNV, CDR2 YYDKDF (reference sequence). There are 16 residues in the CDR3. The ends lost 1 base at V and 5 bases at J; junction bases unmatched: 7. CDR3 DNA: TGTGCCACCAGCAGAGTGCTAGCGGGAGTTGGGGAGACCCAGTACTTC. This gives the protein CATSRVLAGVGETQYF. Based on the CDR3 plus reference TRBV15 and TRBJ2-5, the full variable domain is DAMVIQNPRYQVTQFGKPVTLSCSQTLNHNVMYWYQQKSSQAPKLLFHYYDKDFNNEADTPDNFQSRRPNTSFCFLDIRSPGLGDTAMYLCATSRVLAGVGETQYFGPGTRLLVL.

This chain links TRBV20-1 with TRBJ2-5, with 11 bases identical to TRBD2. Germline V gene lookup returns CDR1 DFQATT and CDR2 SNEGSKA (reference sequence). This CDR3 comprises 14 residues. Trimming at V came to 5 bases and at J to 4 bases, leaving 6 bases not matched to a gene. The DNA of the CDR3 is TGCAGTGCTGGTAGCGGGAGGGCCGGAGAGACCCAGTACTTC. Its protein product is CSAGSGRAGETQYF.

This clonotype was counted ten times or more. This CDR3 is CSATTQATTYTF. The CDR3 region has the DNA TGCAGTGCCACAACCCAGGCCACGACCTACACCTTC. This sequence joins TRBV20-1 and TRBJ1-2; no firm D call. From germline, CDR1 is DFQATT and CDR2 SNEGSKA (reference sequence). The V end lost 6 bases, the J end lost 10 bases, and 18 bases lay between the germline ends. There are 12 residues in the CDR3.

In this sample, this clonotype turned up many times. The gene calls are TRBV4-3 and TRBJ2-1; weak D call: TRBD2 (5 bases). This CDR3 is built from 15 residues. CDR1 and CDR2 (germline): LGHNA, YSLEER. The germline V and J ends were trimmed by 0 bases and 7 bases, with 13 bases remaining between them. The CDR3 DNA is TGCGCCAGCAGCCAAGATCACCTAGCCATGAATGAGCAGTTCTTC. It specifies CASSQDHLAMNEQFF.

The CDR3 DNA reads as TGTGCCAGCAGCCGCTCGGGACTAGCGGGACGAATGAACACCGGGGAGCTGTTTTTT. Protein sequence: CASSRSGLAGRMNTGELFF. The rearrangement links TRBV4-2 to TRBJ2-2; TRBD2 aligns across 13 bases. The trim removed 4 bases at V and 1 base at J, leaving 9 bases unmatched. Per germline, CDR1 LGHNA and CDR2 YNFKEQ. The CDR3 is made up of 19 amino acids.

In this sample, this clonotype turned up a few times. The rearrangement joins TRBV4-3 to TRBJ1-2; 9 bases agree with TRBD1. Trimming at V came to 0 bases and at J to 7 bases, leaving 9 bases not matched to a gene. The CDR3 spans 16 residues. Germline loops: CDR1 LGHNA, CDR2 YSLEER. DNA of the CDR3: TGCGCCAGCAGCCAAGATTGGGACAGGGTATTCAGTGGCTACACCTTC. Its translation: CASSQDWDRVFSGYTF.

This clonotype was recorded a few times. V usage is TRBV7-2 and J usage is TRBJ2-6; D ambiguous. Germline lookup yields CDR1 SGHTA and CDR2 FQGNSA. The CDR3 is made up of 14 amino acids. Trimming took off 4 bases at V and 4 bases at J, with 8 bases between the two ends. The CDR3 sequence: CASSYWAGANVLTF. CDR3 bases: TGTGCCAGCAGCTATTGGGCCGGGGCCAACGTCCTGACTTTC. Together with reference TRBV7-2 and TRBJ2-6, the CDR3 gives the full variable domain: GAGVSQSPSNKVTEKGKDVELRCDPISGHTALYWYRQSLGQGLEFLIYFQGNSAPDKSGLPSDRFSAERTGGSVSTLTIQRTQQEDSAVYLCASSYWAGANVLTFGAGSRLTVL.

The V and J genes are TRBV14 and TRBJ2-2, with no clear D. Germline V gives CDR1 SGHDN, CDR2 FVKESK. The CDR3 has 12 amino acids. Trimming removed 5 bases at V and 7 bases at J, with 8 bases between. In nucleotides, the CDR3 is TGTGCCAGCAGCTACCGTAACGGGGAGCTGTTTTTT. This sequence encodes CASSYRNGELFF.

The chain is built from TRBV18 and TRBJ1-1, with D possibly being TRBD1 (5 bases). Germline V gene sequence: CDR1 KGHSH, CDR2 LQKENI. This CDR3 contains 16 residues. Between the trimmed V and J ends, which lost 3 bases and 4 bases, there was a span of 18 bases. CDR3 protein: CASSPGSGQGGTEAFF. CDR3 nucleotide sequence: TGTGCCAGCTCACCGGGCAGCGGGCAGGGCGGCACTGAAGCTTTCTTT.

A few counts support this clonotype. V gene TRBV5-1 combines with J gene TRBJ2-7; TRBD2 aligns across 11 bases. The CDR3 length is 17 residues. The junction had 9 bases not matched to a gene; V was cut back by 1 base and J by 3 bases. Germline lookup yields CDR1 SGHRS and CDR2 YFSETQ. The CDR3 region is CASSLMTSGINRYEQYF. DNA of the CDR3: TGCGCCAGCAGCTTGATGACTAGCGGGATCAACCGCTACGAGCAGTACTTC. Full variable domain (rest looked up from reference TRBV5-1 and TRBJ2-7): KAGVTQTPRYLIKTRGQQVTLSCSPISGHRSVSWYQQTPGQGLQFLFEYFSETQRNKGNFPGRFSGRQFSNSRSEMNVSTLELGDSALYLCASSLMTSGINRYEQYFGPGTRLTVT.

This clonotype showed up just a few times. J is TRBJ2-7 and V is TRBV20-1, with 11 nucleotides matching TRBD1. CDR3 size: 14 residues. The J segment lost 6 bases and the V segment lost 7 bases, leaving 11 bases of the junction unmatched. Per the germline V gene, CDR1 is DFQATT and CDR2 is SNEGSKA (reference sequence). The CDR3 DNA is TGCAGTGTAGGACAGGGGGCCAGACCGTCCGAGCAGTACTTC. This codes for CSVGQGARPSEQYF.

The chain joins TRBV15 to TRBJ2-3; maybe TRBD2 (6 bases). V lost 1 base and J 8 bases, leaving 7 bases between the germline ends. The germline V gene has CDR1 LNHNV and CDR2 YYDKDF (reference sequence). The CDR3 is 12 residues long. CDR3 in DNA: TGTGCCACCAGCAGAGCGGAGGGTACGCAGTATTTT. It yields the protein CATSRAEGTQYF. The complete variable domain, with remaining parts taken from reference TRBV15 and TRBJ2-3, reads DAMVIQNPRYQVTQFGKPVTLSCSQTLNHNVMYWYQQKSSQAPKLLFHYYDKDFNNEADTPDNFQSRRPNTSFCFLDIRSPGLGDTAMYLCATSRAEGTQYFGPGTRLTVL.

The J gene is TRBJ1-1, the V gene TRBV20-1; TRBD1 is a possible D gene (6 bases). The CDR3 has 11 amino acids. Germline V gene data show CDR1 as DFQATT and CDR2 as SNEGSKA (reference sequence). Deletions cut 0 bases from V and 10 bases from J, with 9 bases between. The CDR3 protein is CSARDQGRAFF. The CDR3 region has the DNA TGCAGTGCTAGAGATCAGGGGAGAGCTTTCTTT.

This clonotype was recorded a few times. The rearrangement links TRBV27 to TRBJ2-7, with TRBD1 as a possible D gene (5 bases). The CDR3 extends over 15 amino acids. Trimming removed 6 bases at V and 3 bases at J, with 18 bases between. Per germline, CDR1 MNHEY and CDR2 SMNVEV (reference sequence). For the CDR3, the DNA is TGTGCCAGCAGGCCGACAGCTCCGGGCGGCTACGAGCAGTACTTC. This codes for CASRPTAPGGYEQYF.

The rearrangement uses TRBV24-1 and TRBJ2-1; TRBD2 agrees at 7 bases. The germline gives CDR1 KGHDR, CDR2 SFDVKD. Losses at the gene ends were 4 bases for V and 6 bases for J; bases not matched to a gene: 11. This CDR3 has 16 residues. The CDR3 bases are TGTGCCACCAGTGACACGAGCTCGGGACTATCCAATGAGCAGTTCTTC. Its translation: CATSDTSSGLSNEQFF.

V usage is TRBV18 and J usage is TRBJ2-1; weak D call: TRBD1 (5 bases). Trimming removed 1 base at V and 5 bases at J, with 21 bases between. Germline V gives CDR1 KGHSH, CDR2 LQKENI. The CDR3 spans 18 residues. CDR3 sequence: CASSPRGQSTPPHNEQFF. The CDR3, as DNA: TGTGCCAGCTCACCACGGGGCCAATCTACGCCCCCCCACAATGAGCAGTTCTTC.

The V and J genes are TRBV12-3 or TRBV12-4 and TRBJ2-7, with TRBD1 matching 10 bases. V trimming: 6 bases; J trimming: 0 bases; junction bases outside the gene matches: 5. This CDR3 contains 15 residues. The CDR3 DNA reads as TGTGCCAGCAGCTTGAGGACAGGGGGCTCCTACGAGCAGTACTTC. Translated, it gives CASSLRTGGSYEQYF.

Only a few counts were recorded for this clonotype. The V call is TRBV12-3 or TRBV12-4, the J call TRBJ2-1, with a tentative D call TRBD2 (5 bases). The CDR3 is 14 amino acids. V was pared by 6 bases and J by 1 base, with 10 bases between. The CDR3 DNA sequence: TGTGCCAGCAGGGGAGATGCATCCTACAATGAGCAGTTCTTC. The encoded protein is CASRGDASYNEQFF.

V usage is TRBV6-4 and J usage is TRBJ2-3; D perhaps matches TRBD2 (5 bases). V shed 8 bases and J shed 6 bases, with 24 bases lying between them. The CDR3 has 16 amino acids. Germline loops: CDR1 MRHNA, CDR2 SNTAGT. In DNA, the CDR3 is TGTGCCAGCGGAGTCCGGTTAGGGAGCGAATCGGATACGCAGTATTTT. Translation: CASGVRLGSESDTQYF.

This chain links TRBV4-2 with TRBJ2-2, with unresolved D. Germline V gene data show CDR1 as LGHNA and CDR2 as YNFKEQ. There are 13 residues in the CDR3. V lost 9 bases and J lost 7, with 15 bases in between. The CDR3 nucleotides are TGTGCCAGGGGCCCCCGGCTCCTCGGGGAGCTGTTTTTT. Amino acids: CARGPRLLGELFF.

This clonotype was detected only a few times. This chain connects TRBV5-1 to TRBJ2-5, with D maybe TRBD1 (6 bases). CDR3 length equals 13 residues. Per germline, CDR1 SGHRS and CDR2 YFSETQ. V was pared by 5 bases and J by 1 base, with 9 bases between. CDR3 in amino acids: CASRLGGQETQYF. In DNA form, the CDR3 reads TGCGCCAGCAGACTAGGGGGCCAAGAGACCCAGTACTTC.

This clonotype turned up a few times. This chain joins TRBV5-1 and TRBJ2-2; possibly TRBD2 for D (6 bases). Germline V CDR1 and CDR2: SGHRS, YFSETQ. V was shortened by 7 bases and J by 0 bases, with 16 bases between the two germline ends. This CDR3 is 16 amino acids long. The CDR3 DNA reads TGCGCCAGCCGCCTGTACGGGGGTGCGAACACCGGGGAGCTGTTTTTT. The encoded protein is CASRLYGGANTGELFF.

This clonotype was recorded a few times. This chain uses TRBV12-3 or TRBV12-4 with TRBJ2-7; 7 bases agree with TRBD1. V shed 6 bases and J 3 bases; nucleotides not matched to a gene: 8. This CDR3 is built from 14 residues. DNA of the CDR3: TGTGCCAGCAGACGGGACAGTTATGACTACGAGCAGTACTTC. This sequence encodes CASRRDSYDYEQYF.

The V call is TRBV24-1, the J call TRBJ2-5, with D possibly matching TRBD2 (5 bases). Germline V gene lookup returns CDR1 KGHDR and CDR2 SFDVKD. CDR3 length equals 13 residues. The germline V and J ends were trimmed by 9 bases and 5 bases, with 15 bases remaining between them. The CDR3 here is CATRARGSETQYF. The CDR3 coding sequence is TGTGCCACCCGGGCCCGCGGGTCGGAGACCCAGTACTTC.